What follows are 15 T cell receptor beta chains derived from one specimen sequenced in a study of T cell repertoires in cytomegalovirus infection. These receptors' antigens are unknown. In TCRdb, the reads were re-called with MiXCR into one record per CDR3 protein. The sample lists roughly 7,900 distinct CDR3 sequences, less than 70% occurring once. Source material: PBMCs, sequenced either directly or after in vitro stimulation (not recorded which). These receptors originate from a human donor in good health (CMV status not recorded). Some clones in this sample may be carry-over from other donors' samples.

This clonotype was counted ten times or more. V gene TRBV4-2 combines with J gene TRBJ2-2; 7 nucleotides align to TRBD2. The CDR3 extends over 17 amino acids. Trimming took 0 bases from V and 7 from J; bases not matched to a gene: 11. Germline CDR1 is LGHNA and CDR2 is YNFKEQ. Here the CDR3 DNA reads TGTGCCAGCAGCCAAGATTGGGGAGGGAGAGGTCTCGGGGAGCTGTTTTTT. Amino acids: CASSQDWGGRGLGELFF.

This chain uses TRBV28 with TRBJ2-7; 13 bases fit TRBD2. Trimming removed 5 bases from V and 6 bases from J; junction bases left unmatched: 10. Germline CDR1 reads MDHEN; CDR2 reads SYDVKM. The CDR3 runs 16 residues. The CDR3 DNA is TGTGCCAGCAGTGCCAGACTAGCGGGAGGAACGGGCGAGCAGTACTTC. Protein: CASSARLAGGTGEQYF.

The rearrangement links TRBV4-2 to TRBJ1-2; 8 nucleotides align to TRBD1. The CDR3 contains 14 residues. From germline, CDR1 is LGHNA and CDR2 YNFKEQ. J was trimmed by 6 bases and V by 2 bases; bases with no gene match: 5. The CDR3 loop reads CASSQYTGGHGYTF. In DNA, the CDR3 is TGTGCCAGCAGCCAATACACAGGGGGACATGGCTACACCTTC.

The chain uses TRBV7-8 and TRBJ1-2, with no clear D. Trimming pared 5 bases from V and 0 bases from J, leaving 16 bases between. Germline V lookup: CDR1 SGHVS, CDR2 FQNEAQ. The CDR3 loop spans 16 amino acids. CDR3 loop: CASSPERIATNYGYTF. The CDR3 DNA reads as TGTGCCAGCAGCCCCGAGAGGATCGCCACTAACTATGGCTACACCTTC. Drawing the rest from reference TRBV7-8 and TRBJ1-2, the complete variable domain is GAGVSQSPRYKVAKRGQDVALRCDPISGHVSLFWYQQALGQGPEFLTYFQNEAQLDKSGLPSDRFFAERPEGSVSTLKIQRTQQEDSAVYLCASSPERIATNYGYTFGSGTRLTVV.

This clonotype was seen just once. Because it lacks the conserved phenylalanine or tryptophan at the end, this CDR3 is likely a read error. The rearrangement uses TRBV19 and TRBJ1-5; 8 bases align to TRBD1. The CDR3 is made up of 19 amino acids. The germline gives CDR1 LNHDA, CDR2 SQIVND (reference sequence). The V segment lost 5 bases and the J segment 10 bases; nucleotides outside the gene matches: 25. CDR3 in DNA: TGTGCCAGTAGTTCATTATATACCGGGACAGGTGAAGACACTCAACCCCAGCATTTG. Its translation is CASSSLYTGTGEDTQPQHL.

This clonotype was detected a few times. At one of its ends the junction is not consistent with the germline gene, which may arise from a read error. The chain combines TRBV7-9 with TRBJ2-1, with unresolved D. The CDR3 totals 16 residues. CDR1 SEHNR and CDR2 FQNEAQ come from the germline V gene (reference sequence). The CDR3 here is CASSWLGISTYNDPVF. The CDR3 DNA reads TGTGCCAGCAGCTGGTTGGGAATATCCACCTACAATGATCCTGTCTTC.

This chain joins TRBV7-8 and TRBJ1-5; D gene uncertain. V gave up 1 base and J gave up 3 bases, with 13 bases separating them. Germline V lookup: CDR1 SGHVS, CDR2 FQNEAQ. The CDR3 is 16 residues long. The CDR3 region is CASSLVRGRPNQPQHF. In nucleotides, the CDR3 is TGTGCCAGCAGCTTAGTGCGCGGAAGACCCAATCAGCCCCAGCATTTT.

The chain links TRBV10-3 to TRBJ1-1; the D gene is possibly TRBD1 (5 bases). CDR1 is ENHRY, CDR2 SYGVKD, per germline. Trimming stripped 4 bases from V and 1 base from J, with 13 bases between. The CDR3 spans 15 residues. The CDR3, as DNA: TGTGCCATCAGTGGTGGGGCGATGGGGAACACTGAAGCTTTCTTT. The encoded protein is CAISGGAMGNTEAFF.

This clonotype came up once. The rearrangement uses TRBV6-1 and TRBJ1-5; TRBD1 matches 8 bases. Germline CDR1 reads MNHNS; CDR2 reads SASEGT. The V segment lost 11 bases and the J segment 9 bases; nucleotides outside the gene matches: 18. The CDR3 is 15 residues long. Written as DNA, the CDR3 is TGTGCCCCAGTCCTCCGACAGGGGACCCATCCGCCCCAGCATTTT. Translated: CAPVLRQGTHPPQHF.

This clonotype has a handful of counts. Being one base from a much bigger clone, this may be a read error. The V and J genes are TRBV27 and TRBJ1-1, with TRBD1 matching over 9 bases. The germline V gene has CDR1 MNHEY and CDR2 SMNVEV (reference sequence). This CDR3 is built from 16 residues. The CDR3 DNA reads TGTGCCCGCAGCCCTAACAGGGGGCTTTTGAACACTGAAGCTTTCTTT. The encoded protein is CARSPNRGLLNTEAFF.

This clonotype came up a few times. The CDR3 DNA reads as TGTGCCAGCAGTGTAGGGGACTTCACTCCGACAGGGTTGGGTAGTGGCTACACCTTC. Protein product: CASSVGDFTPTGLGSGYTF. The rearrangement links TRBV7-2 to TRBJ1-2, with 7 bases that match TRBD1. Germline V gene data show CDR1 as SGHTA and CDR2 as FQGNSA. The CDR3 spans 19 residues. With V trimmed by 6 bases and J by 7 bases, 26 bases remained unmatched.

Turning to this clonotype: Without the conserved terminal phenylalanine or tryptophan, this CDR3 likely stems from a read error. The limits of the CDR3 on the DNA are not certain, so only TCRdb's listed CDR3 is given. This sequence joins TRBV27 and TRBJ2-3; the table's D gene call, TRBD1, was not cross checked with the DNA. The germline gives CDR1 MNHEY, CDR2 SMNVEV (reference sequence). Counting both end residues, the CDR3 totals 12 amino acids. This chain's CDR3 is CASSSGPGDTQY.

The genes are TRBV5-1 and TRBJ2-2; tentative D call: TRBD1 (6 bases). Deletions cut 0 bases from V and 4 bases from J, with 13 bases between. The CDR3 extends over 16 amino acids. Per the germline V gene, CDR1 is SGHRS and CDR2 is YFSETQ. The CDR3 loop is CASSLVPDRRTGELFF. DNA of the CDR3: TGCGCCAGCAGCTTGGTTCCGGACAGACGCACCGGGGAGCTGTTTTTT.

This CDR3 is CASSLGGGLLAKNIQYF. For the CDR3, the DNA is TGTGCCAGCAGCTTAGGCGGGGGCCTCCTAGCCAAAAACATTCAGTACTTC. The V and J genes are TRBV7-9 and TRBJ2-4; a possible D gene is TRBD2 (7 bases). V was clipped by 1 base and J by 0 bases, with 13 bases between them. The CDR3 length is 17 residues. From germline, CDR1 is SEHNR and CDR2 FQNEAQ (reference sequence).

This clonotype was recorded a few times. CDR3 DNA sequence: TGTGCCAGCAGCTCACCGGGCCAACCCGAAACGGGCACTGAAGCTTTCTTT. It translates to CASSSPGQPETGTEAFF. V gene TRBV7-8 combines with J gene TRBJ1-1; D gene unclear. V lost 4 bases and J 4 bases, leaving 22 bases between the germline ends. The CDR3 contains 17 residues. Germline V gives CDR1 SGHVS, CDR2 FQNEAQ.